The present TCR beta chain was sequenced within a study of cytomegalovirus exposure and HLA in healthy donors. At the level of the study: In a later analysis, the roughly 120 validation repertoires were reported to have used the same platform as the 600 to 800 first-cohort repertoires.

A word on this clone: Its antigen is still unknown.

Per the germline V gene, CDR1 is SGHTS and CDR2 is YDEGEE. Trimming removed 4 bases from V and 0 bases from J; junction bases left unmatched: 3. The CDR3 covers 14 residues. Assay: immunoSEQ multiplex PCR; the TCRdb copy retains only in-frame clones and omits some. This sample carries 150,000 to 200,000 clones, around 87% of them seen once, and the ten largest clones take roughly 1.5%. Overall study results and limits: The tendency of first-cohort TCR clusters to co-occur in the 95 to 150 validation repertoires was the finding of a later analysis. There were a few CMV-associated chains whose specificity for CMV antigens was confirmed in vitro.

The receptor comes from a woman younger than 45 in good health and CMV-seronegative. The genes are TRBV5-8 and TRBJ1-2, with 7 bases matching TRBD1. Sequencing input: PBMCs. The CDR3 loop is CASSQGTANYGYTF. In DNA, the CDR3 is TGTGCCAGCAGCCAGGGGACAGCTAACTATGGCTACACCTTC.